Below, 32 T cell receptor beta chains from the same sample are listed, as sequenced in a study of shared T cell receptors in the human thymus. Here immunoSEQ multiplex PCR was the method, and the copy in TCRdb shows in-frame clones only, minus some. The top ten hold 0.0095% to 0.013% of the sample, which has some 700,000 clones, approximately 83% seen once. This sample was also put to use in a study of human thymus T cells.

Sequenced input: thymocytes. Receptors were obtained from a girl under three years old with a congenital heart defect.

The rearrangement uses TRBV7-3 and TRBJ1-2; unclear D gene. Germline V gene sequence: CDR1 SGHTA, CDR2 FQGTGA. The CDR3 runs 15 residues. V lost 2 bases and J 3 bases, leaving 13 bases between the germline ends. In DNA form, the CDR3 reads TGTGCCAGCAGCTTATTGCCCGGAGGAGACTATGGCTACACCTTC. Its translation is CASSLLPGGDYGYTF.

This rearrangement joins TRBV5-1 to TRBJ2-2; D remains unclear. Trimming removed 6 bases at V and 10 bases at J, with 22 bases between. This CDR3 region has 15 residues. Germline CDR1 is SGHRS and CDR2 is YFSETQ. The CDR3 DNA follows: TGCGCCAGCACTGGTTACAGAGTCGCTAAGATGGAGCTGTTTTTT. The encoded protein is CASTGYRVAKMELFF.

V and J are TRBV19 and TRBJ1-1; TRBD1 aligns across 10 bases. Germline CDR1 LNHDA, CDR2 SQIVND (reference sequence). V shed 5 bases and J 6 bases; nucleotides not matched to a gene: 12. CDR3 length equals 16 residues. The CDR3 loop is CASSGSRDRGNPEAFF. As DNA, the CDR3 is TGTGCCAGTAGTGGCTCTCGGGACAGGGGTAACCCTGAAGCTTTCTTT.

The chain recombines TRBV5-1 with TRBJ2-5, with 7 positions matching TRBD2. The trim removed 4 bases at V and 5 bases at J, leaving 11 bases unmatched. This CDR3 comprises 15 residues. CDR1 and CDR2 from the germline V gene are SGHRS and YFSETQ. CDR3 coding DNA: TGCGCCAGCAGCCAGCGGGACCCCACGAGGGAGACCCAGTACTTC. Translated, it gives CASSQRDPTRETQYF.

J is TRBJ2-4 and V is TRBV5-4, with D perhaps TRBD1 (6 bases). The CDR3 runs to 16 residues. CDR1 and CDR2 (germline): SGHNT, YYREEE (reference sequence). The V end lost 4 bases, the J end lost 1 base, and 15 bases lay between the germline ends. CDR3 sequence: CASSTRDIQAKNIQYF. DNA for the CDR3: TGTGCCAGCAGCACCAGGGACATTCAGGCCAAAAACATTCAGTACTTC.

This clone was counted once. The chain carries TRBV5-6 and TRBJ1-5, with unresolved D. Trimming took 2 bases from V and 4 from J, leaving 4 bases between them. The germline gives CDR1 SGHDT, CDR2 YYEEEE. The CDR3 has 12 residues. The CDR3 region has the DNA TGTGCCAGCAGCTTCCGGAATCAGCCCCAGCATTTT. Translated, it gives CASSFRNQPQHF.

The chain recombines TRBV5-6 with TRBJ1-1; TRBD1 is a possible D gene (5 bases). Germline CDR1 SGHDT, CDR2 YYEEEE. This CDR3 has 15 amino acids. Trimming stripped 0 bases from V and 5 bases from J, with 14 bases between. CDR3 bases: TGTGCCAGCAGCTTGGTGGAGGGGCTTATGACTGAAGCTTTCTTT. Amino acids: CASSLVEGLMTEAFF.

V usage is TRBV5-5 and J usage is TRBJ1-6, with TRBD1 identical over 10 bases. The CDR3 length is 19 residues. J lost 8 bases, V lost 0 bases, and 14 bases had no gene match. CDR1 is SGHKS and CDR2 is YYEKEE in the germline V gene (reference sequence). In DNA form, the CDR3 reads TGTGCCAGCAGCTTGGTTGTACCGCCGACAGGGGGCGGGTATTCACCCCTCCACTTT. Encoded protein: CASSLVVPPTGGGYSPLHF.

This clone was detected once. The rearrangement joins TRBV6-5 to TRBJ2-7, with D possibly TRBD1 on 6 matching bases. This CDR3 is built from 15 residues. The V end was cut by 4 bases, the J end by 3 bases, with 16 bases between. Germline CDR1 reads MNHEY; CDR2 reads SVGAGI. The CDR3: CASSSSRDTIYEQYF. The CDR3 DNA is TGTGCCAGCAGTTCCTCCCGGGACACAATCTACGAGCAGTACTTC.

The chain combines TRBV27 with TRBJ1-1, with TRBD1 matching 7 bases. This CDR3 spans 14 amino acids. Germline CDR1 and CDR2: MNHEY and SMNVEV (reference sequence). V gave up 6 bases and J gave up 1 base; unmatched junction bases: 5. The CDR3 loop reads CASRDRKPNTEAFF. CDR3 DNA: TGTGCCAGCAGGGACAGGAAACCGAACACTGAAGCTTTCTTT.

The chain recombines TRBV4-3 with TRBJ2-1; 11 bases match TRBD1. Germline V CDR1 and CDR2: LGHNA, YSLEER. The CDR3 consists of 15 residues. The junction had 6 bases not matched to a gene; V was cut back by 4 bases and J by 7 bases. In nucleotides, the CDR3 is TGCGCCAGCAGCCGGGGGACAGGGGGTGGGAATGAGCAGTTCTTC. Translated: CASSRGTGGGNEQFF.

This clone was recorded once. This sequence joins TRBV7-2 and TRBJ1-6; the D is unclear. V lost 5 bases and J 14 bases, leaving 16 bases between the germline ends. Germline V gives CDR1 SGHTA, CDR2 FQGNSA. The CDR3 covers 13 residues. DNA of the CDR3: TGTGCCAGCAGCCATGAGAACGGGAGGGCCCTCCACTTT. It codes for CASSHENGRALHF.

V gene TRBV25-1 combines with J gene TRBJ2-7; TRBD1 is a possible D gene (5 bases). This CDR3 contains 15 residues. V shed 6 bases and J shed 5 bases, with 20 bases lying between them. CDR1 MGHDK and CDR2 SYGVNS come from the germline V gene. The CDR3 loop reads CASSPYPSGYHEQYF. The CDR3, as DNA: TGTGCCAGCAGCCCTTACCCCTCAGGGTACCACGAGCAGTACTTC.

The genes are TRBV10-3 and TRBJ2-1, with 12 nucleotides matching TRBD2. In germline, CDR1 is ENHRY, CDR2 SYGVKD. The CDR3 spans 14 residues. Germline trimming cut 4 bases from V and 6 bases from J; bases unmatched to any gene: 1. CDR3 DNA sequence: TGTGCCATCAGTGGGACTAGCGGGGCCAATGAGCAGTTCTTC. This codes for CAISGTSGANEQFF.

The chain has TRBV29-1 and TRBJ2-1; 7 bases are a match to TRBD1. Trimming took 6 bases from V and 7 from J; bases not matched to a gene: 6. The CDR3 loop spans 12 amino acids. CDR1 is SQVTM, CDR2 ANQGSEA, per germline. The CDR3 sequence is CSVGDRKNEQFF. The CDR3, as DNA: TGCAGCGTGGGGGACAGAAAAAATGAGCAGTTCTTC.

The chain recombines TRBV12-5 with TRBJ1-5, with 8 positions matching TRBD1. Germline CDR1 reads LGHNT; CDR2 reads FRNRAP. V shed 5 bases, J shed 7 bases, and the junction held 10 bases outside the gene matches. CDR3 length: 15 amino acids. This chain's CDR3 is CASGPYQWTGQPQHF. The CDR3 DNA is TGTGCTAGTGGTCCCTACCAATGGACAGGGCAGCCCCAGCATTTT. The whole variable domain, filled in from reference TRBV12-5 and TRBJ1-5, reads DARVTQTPRHKVTEMGQEVTMRCQPILGHNTVFWYRQTMMQGLELLAYFRNRAPLDDSGMPKDRFSAEMPDATLATLKIQPSEPRDSAVYFCASGPYQWTGQPQHFGDGTRLSIL.

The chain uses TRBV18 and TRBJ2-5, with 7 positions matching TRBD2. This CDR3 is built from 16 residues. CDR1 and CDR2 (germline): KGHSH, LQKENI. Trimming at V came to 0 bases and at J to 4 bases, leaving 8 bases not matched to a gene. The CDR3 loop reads CASSPPRREGGETQYF. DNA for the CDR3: TGTGCCAGCTCACCACCGCGAAGGGAGGGAGGAGAGACCCAGTACTTC.

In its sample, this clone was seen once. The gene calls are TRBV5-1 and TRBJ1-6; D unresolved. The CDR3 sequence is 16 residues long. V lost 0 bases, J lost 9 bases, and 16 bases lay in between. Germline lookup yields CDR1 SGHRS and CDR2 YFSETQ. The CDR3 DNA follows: TGCGCCAGCAGCTTGGGGGCGGTTGAGGGTATTTCACCCCTCCACTTT. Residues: CASSLGAVEGISPLHF. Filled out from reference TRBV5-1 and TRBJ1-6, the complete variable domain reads KAGVTQTPRYLIKTRGQQVTLSCSPISGHRSVSWYQQTPGQGLQFLFEYFSETQRNKGNFPGRFSGRQFSNSRSEMNVSTLELGDSALYLCASSLGAVEGISPLHFGNGTRLTVT.

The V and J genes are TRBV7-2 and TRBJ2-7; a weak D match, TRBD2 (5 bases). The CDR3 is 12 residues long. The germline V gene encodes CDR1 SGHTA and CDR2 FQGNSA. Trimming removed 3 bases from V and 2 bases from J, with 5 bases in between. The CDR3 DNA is TGTGCCAGCAGCTTCGGGACCTACGAGCAGTACTTC. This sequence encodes CASSFGTYEQYF.

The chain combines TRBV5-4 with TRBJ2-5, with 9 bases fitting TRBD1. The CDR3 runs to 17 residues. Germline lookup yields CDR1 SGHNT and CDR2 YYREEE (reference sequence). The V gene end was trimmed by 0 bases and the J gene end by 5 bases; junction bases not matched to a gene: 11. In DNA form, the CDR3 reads TGTGCCAGCAGCTTGGCGAACTTCTGGACAGGGGAGGAGACCCAGTACTTC. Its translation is CASSLANFWTGEETQYF.

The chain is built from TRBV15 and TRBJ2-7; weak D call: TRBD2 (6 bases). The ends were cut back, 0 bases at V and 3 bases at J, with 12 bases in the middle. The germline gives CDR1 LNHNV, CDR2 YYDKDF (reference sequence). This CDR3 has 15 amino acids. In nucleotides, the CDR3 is TGTGCCACCAGCAGAGAGGGGGTGGGGGGCTACGAGCAGTACTTC. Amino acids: CATSREGVGGYEQYF.

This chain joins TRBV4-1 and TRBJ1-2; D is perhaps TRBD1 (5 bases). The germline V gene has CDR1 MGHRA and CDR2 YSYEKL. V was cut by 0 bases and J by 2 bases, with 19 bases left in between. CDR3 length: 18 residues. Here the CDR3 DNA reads TGCGCCAGCAGCCAAGATCTGGCGCCCCCGGGACTCAACTATGGCTACACCTTC. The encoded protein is CASSQDLAPPGLNYGYTF.

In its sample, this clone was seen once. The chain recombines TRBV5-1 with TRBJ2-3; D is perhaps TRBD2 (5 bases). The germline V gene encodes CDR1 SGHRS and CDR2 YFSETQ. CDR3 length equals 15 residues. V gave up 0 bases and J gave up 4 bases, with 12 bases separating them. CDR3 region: CASSLARTEADTQYF. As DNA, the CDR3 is TGCGCCAGCAGCTTGGCCCGGACGGAGGCAGATACGCAGTATTTT.

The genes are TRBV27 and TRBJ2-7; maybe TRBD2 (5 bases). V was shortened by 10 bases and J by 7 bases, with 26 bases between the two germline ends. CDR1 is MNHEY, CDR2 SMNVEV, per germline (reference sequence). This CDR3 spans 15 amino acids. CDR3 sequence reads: CATKLDRESWGEQYF. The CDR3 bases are TGTGCCACCAAACTTGACCGGGAATCTTGGGGTGAGCAGTACTTC.

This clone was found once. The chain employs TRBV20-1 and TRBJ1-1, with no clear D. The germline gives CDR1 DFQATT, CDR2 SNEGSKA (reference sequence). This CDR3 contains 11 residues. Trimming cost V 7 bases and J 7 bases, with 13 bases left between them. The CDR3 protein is CSGRDVNEAFF. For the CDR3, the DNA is TGCAGTGGTCGGGATGTGAATGAAGCTTTCTTT.

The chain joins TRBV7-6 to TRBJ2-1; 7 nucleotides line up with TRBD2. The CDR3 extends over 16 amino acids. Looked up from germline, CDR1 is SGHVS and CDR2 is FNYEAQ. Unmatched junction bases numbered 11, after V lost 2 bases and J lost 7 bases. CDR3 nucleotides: TGTGCCAGCAGCTTAACTGCGGGGGATTTCCCTAATGAGCAGTTCTTC. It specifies CASSLTAGDFPNEQFF.

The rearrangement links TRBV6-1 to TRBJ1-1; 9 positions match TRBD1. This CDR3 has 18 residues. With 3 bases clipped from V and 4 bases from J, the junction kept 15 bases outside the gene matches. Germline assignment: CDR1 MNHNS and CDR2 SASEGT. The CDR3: CASSDLSGQGGLSTEAFF. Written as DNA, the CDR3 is TGTGCCAGCAGTGATCTTTCGGGACAGGGAGGATTGAGCACTGAAGCTTTCTTT.

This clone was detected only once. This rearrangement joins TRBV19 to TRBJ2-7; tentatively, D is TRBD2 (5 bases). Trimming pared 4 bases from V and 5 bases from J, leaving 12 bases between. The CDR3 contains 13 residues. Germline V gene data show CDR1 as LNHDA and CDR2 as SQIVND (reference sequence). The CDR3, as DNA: TGTGCCAGTAGTAACCGGGATCTGGACGAGCAGTACTTC. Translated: CASSNRDLDEQYF.

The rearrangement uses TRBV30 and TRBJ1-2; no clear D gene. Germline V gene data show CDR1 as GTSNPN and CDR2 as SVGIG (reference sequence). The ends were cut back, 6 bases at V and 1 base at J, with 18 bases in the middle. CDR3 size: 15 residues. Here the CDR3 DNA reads TGTGCCTGCAAGCACCTAAAGCGGGGTAACTATGGCTACACCTTC. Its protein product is CACKHLKRGNYGYTF.

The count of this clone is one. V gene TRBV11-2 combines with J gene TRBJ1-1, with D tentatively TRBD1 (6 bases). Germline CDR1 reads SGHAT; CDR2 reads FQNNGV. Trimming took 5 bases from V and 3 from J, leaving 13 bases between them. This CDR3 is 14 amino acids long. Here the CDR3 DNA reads TGTGCCAGCAGCCCAGAGACAGGAGACACTGAAGCTTTCTTT. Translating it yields CASSPETGDTEAFF.

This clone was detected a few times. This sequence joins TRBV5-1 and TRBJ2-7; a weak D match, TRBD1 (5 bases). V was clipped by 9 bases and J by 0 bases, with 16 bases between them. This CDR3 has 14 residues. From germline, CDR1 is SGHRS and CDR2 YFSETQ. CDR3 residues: CATSPREGSYEQYF. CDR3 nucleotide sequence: TGCGCCACCTCCCCCAGGGAAGGCTCCTACGAGCAGTACTTC.

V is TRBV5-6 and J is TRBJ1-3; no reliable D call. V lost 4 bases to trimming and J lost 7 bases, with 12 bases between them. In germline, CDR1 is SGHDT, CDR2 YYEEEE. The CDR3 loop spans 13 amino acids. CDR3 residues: CASSPHLRNTIYF. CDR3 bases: TGTGCCAGCAGCCCCCACTTGAGGAACACCATATATTTT.